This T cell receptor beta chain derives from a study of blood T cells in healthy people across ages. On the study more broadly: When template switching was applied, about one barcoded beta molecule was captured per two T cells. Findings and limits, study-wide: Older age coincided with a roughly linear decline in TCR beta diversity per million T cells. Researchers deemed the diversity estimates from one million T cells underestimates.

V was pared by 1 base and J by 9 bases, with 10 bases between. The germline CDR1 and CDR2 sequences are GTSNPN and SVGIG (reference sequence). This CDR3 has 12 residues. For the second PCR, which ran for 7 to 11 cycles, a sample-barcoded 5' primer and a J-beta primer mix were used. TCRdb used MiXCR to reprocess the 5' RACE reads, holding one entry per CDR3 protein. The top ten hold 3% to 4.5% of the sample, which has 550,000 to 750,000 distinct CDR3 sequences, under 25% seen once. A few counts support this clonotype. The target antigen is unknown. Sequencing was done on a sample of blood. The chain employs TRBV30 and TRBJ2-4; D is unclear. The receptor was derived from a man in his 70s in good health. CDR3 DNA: TGTGCCTGGAGTGGAGGATCGGCCATTCAGTACTTC. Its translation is CAWSGGSAIQYF.